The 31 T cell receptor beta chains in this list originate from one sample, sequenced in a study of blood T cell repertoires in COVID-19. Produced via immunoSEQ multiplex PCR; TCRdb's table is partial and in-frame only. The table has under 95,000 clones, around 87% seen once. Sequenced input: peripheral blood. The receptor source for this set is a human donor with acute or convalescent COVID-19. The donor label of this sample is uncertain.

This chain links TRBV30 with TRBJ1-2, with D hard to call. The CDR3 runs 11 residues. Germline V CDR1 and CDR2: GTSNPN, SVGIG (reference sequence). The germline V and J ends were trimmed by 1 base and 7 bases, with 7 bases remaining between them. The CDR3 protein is CAWSAPSGYTF. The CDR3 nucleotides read TGTGCCTGGAGTGCCCCCAGTGGCTACACCTTC.

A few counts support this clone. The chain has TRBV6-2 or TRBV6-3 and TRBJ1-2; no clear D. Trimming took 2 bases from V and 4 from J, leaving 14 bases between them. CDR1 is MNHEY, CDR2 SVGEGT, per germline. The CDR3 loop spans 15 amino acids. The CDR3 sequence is CASSYEASSIYGYTF. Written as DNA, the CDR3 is TGTGCCAGCAGTTACGAGGCCAGCAGCATCTATGGCTACACCTTC.

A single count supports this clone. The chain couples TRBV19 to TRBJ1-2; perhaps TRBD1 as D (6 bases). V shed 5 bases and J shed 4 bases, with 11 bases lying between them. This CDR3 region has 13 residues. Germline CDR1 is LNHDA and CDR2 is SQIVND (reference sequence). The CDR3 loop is CASSFTGSYGYTF. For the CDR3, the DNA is TGTGCCAGTAGTTTCACAGGGAGCTATGGCTACACCTTC.

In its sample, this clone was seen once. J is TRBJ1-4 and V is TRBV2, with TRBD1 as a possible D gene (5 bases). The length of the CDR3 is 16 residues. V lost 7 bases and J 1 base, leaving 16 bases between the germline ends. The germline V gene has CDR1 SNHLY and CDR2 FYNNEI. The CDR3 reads CASNFPMQGTNEKLFF. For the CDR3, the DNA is TGTGCCAGCAATTTCCCAATGCAGGGAACTAATGAAAAACTGTTTTTT.

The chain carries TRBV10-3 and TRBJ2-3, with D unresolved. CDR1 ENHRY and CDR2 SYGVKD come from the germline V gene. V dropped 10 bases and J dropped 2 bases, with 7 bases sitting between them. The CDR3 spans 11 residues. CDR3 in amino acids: CATTHTDTQYF. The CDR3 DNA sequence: TGTGCCACCACTCACACAGATACGCAGTATTTT.

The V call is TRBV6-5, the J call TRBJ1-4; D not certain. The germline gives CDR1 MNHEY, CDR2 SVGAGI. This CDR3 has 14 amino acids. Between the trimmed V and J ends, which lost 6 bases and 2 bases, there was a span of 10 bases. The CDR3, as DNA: TGTGCCAGCAGCCCCCAGGTTACTAATGAAAAACTGTTTTTT. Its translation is CASSPQVTNEKLFF.

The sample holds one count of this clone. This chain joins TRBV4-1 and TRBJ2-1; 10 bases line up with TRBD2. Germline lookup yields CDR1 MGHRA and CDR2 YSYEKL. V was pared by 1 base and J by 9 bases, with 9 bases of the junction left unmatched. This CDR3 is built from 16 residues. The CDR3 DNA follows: TGCGCCAGCAGCCAAGGGAGAAGCGGGGGGGCCTCTGAGCAGTTCTTC. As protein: CASSQGRSGGASEQFF.

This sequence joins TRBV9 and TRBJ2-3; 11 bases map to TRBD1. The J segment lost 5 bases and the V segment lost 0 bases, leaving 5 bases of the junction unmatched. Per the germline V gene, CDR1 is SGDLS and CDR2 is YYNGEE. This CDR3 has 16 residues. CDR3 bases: TGTGCCAGCAGCGTAGCCGCGGACAGGGGGCAAGATACGCAGTATTTT. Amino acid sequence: CASSVAADRGQDTQYF.

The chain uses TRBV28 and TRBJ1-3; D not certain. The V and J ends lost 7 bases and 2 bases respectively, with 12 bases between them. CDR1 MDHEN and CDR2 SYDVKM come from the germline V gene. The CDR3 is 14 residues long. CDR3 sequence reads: CASTAPAAGNTIYF. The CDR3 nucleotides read TGTGCCAGCACGGCCCCTGCGGCTGGAAACACCATATATTTT.

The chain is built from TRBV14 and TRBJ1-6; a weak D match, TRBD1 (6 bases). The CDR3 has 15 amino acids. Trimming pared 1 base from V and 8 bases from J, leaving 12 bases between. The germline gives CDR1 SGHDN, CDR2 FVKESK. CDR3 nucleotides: TGTGCCAGCAGCCAAGGCAGGGGAAGATATTCACCCCTCCACTTT. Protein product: CASSQGRGRYSPLHF.

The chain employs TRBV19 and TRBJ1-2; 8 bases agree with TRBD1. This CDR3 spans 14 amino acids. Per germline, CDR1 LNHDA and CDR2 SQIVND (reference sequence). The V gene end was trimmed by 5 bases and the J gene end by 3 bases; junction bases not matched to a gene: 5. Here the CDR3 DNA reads TGTGCCAGTAGTGTTGACAGGGGATACTATGGCTACACCTTC. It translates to CASSVDRGYYGYTF. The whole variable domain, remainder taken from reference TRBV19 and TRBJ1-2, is DGGITQSPKYLFRKEGQNVTLSCEQNLNHDAMYWYRQDPGQGLRLIYYSQIVNDFQKGDIAEGYSVSREKKESFPLTVTSAQKNPTAFYLCASSVDRGYYGYTFGSGTRLTVV.

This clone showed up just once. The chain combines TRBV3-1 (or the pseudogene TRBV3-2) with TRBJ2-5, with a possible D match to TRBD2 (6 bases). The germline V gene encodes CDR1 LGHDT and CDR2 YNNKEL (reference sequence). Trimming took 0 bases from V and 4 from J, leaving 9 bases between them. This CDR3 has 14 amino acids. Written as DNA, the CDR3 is TGTGCCAGCAGCCAAGATTTGGGAGGAGAGACCCAGTACTTC. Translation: CASSQDLGGETQYF.

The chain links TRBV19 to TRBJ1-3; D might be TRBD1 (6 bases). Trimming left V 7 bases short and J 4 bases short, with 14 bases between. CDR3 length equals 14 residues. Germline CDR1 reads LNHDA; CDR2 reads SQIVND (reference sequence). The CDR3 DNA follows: TGTGCCAGTACCTCCCGGGACAAGGGAAACACCATATATTTT. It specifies CASTSRDKGNTIYF. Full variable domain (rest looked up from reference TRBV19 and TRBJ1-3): DGGITQSPKYLFRKEGQNVTLSCEQNLNHDAMYWYRQDPGQGLRLIYYSQIVNDFQKGDIAEGYSVSREKKESFPLTVTSAQKNPTAFYLCASTSRDKGNTIYFGEGSWLTVV.

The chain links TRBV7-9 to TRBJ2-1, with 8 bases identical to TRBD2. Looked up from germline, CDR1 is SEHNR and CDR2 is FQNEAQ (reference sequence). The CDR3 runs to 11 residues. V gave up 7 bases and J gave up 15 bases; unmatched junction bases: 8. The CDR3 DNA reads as TGTGCCAGCACCCACGGGGGGGTAGGGTTCTTC. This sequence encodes CASTHGGVGFF.

The CDR3 here is CASSEGLATDTQYF. The DNA of the CDR3 is TGTGCCAGCAGCGAGGGACTAGCAACAGATACGCAGTATTTT. The chain combines TRBV5-4 with TRBJ2-3, with 9 bases fitting TRBD2. From germline, CDR1 is SGHNT and CDR2 YYREEE (reference sequence). V lost 4 bases and J lost 3; bases outside the gene matches: 3. The CDR3 covers 14 residues.

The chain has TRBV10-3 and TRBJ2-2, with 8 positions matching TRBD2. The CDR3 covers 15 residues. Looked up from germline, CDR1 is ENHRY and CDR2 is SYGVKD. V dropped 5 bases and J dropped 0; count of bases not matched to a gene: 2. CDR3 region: CAISWTSPNTGELFF. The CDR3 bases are TGTGCCATCAGTTGGACTAGCCCGAACACCGGGGAGCTGTTTTTT.

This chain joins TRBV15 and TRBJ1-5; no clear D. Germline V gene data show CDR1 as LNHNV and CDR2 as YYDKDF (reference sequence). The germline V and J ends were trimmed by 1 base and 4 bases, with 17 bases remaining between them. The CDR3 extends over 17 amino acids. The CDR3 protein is CATSRVFASNLNQPQHF. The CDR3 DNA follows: TGTGCCACCAGCAGAGTTTTCGCGTCTAACCTAAATCAGCCCCAGCATTTT.

CDR3 DNA: TGTGCCAGCAGCTTATCAGGAATCACTGAAGCTTTCTTT. This gives the protein CASSLSGITEAFF. This chain uses TRBV11-2 with TRBJ1-1; D is ambiguous. The CDR3 is 13 amino acids. Germline CDR1 SGHAT, CDR2 FQNNGV. Trimming removed 2 bases from V and 4 bases from J, with 8 bases in between. Full variable domain (rest looked up from reference TRBV11-2 and TRBJ1-1): EAGVAQSPRYKIIEKRQSVAFWCNPISGHATLYWYQQILGQGPKLLIQFQNNGVVDDSQLPKDRFSAERLKGVDSTLKIQPAKLEDSAVYLCASSLSGITEAFFGQGTRLTVV.

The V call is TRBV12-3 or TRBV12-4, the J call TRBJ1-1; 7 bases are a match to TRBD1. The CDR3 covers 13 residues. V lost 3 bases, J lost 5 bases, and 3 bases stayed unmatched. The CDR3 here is CASSFSRGTEAFF. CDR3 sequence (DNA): TGTGCCAGCAGTTTTTCCAGGGGGACTGAAGCTTTCTTT.

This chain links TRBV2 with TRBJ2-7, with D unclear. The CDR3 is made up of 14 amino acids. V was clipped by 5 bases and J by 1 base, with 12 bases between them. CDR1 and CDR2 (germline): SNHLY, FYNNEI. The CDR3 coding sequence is TGTGCCAGCAGTACAGAGAAGGTGTCCTACGAGCAGTACTTC. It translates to CASSTEKVSYEQYF.

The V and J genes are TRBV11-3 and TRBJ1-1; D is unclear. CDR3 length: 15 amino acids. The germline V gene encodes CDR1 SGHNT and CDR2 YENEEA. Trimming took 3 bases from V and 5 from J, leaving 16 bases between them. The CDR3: CASSFLRTDGTEAFF. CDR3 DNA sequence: TGTGCCAGCAGCTTTTTGAGGACTGATGGGACTGAAGCTTTCTTT.

CDR3 nucleotide sequence: TGTGCCAGCAGCGAGGGGGTAGGGTCCTACAATGAGCAGTTCTTC. Protein: CASSEGVGSYNEQFF. The J gene is TRBJ2-1, the V gene TRBV11-2, with D maybe TRBD1 (6 bases). Per the germline V gene, CDR1 is SGHAT and CDR2 is FQNNGV. This CDR3 is built from 15 residues. V was shortened by 5 bases and J by 1 base, with 12 bases between the two germline ends.

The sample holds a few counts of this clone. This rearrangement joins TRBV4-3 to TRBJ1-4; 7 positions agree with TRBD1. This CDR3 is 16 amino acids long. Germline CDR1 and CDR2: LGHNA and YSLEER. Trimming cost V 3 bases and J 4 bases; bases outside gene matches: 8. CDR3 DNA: TGCGCCAGCAGCCAGGGCTGGGACAGCATTAATGAAAAACTGTTTTTT. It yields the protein CASSQGWDSINEKLFF.

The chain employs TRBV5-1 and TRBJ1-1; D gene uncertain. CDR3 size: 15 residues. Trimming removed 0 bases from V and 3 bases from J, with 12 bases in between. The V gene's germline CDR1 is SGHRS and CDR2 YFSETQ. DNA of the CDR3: TGCGCCAGCAGCTTGGAGCAGCCCAGGTACACTGAAGCTTTCTTT. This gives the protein CASSLEQPRYTEAFF.

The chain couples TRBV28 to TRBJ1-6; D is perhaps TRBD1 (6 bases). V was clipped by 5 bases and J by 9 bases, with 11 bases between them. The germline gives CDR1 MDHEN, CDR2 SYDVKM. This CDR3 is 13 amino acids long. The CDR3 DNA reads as TGTGCCAGCAGTATCACAGGGCCTTCACCCCTCCACTTT. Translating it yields CASSITGPSPLHF.

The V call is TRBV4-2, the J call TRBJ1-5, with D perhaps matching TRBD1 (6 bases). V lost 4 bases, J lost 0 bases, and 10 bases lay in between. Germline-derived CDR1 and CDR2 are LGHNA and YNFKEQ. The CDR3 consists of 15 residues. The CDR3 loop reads CASSLRQDSNQPQHF. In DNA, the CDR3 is TGTGCCAGCAGCCTCCGACAGGATAGCAATCAGCCCCAGCATTTT.

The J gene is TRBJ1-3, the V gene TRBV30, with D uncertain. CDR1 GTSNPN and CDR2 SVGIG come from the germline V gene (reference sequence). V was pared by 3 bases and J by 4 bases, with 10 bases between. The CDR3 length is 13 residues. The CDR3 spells CAWRREPGNTIYF. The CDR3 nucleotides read TGTGCCTGGAGAAGGGAGCCAGGAAACACCATATATTTT.

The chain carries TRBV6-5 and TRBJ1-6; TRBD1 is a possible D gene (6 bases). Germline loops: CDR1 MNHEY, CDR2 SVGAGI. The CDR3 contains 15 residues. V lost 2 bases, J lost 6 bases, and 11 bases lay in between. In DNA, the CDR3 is TGTGCCAGCAGTTACGGCTGGACAGTTAATTCACCCCTCCACTTT. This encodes CASSYGWTVNSPLHF.

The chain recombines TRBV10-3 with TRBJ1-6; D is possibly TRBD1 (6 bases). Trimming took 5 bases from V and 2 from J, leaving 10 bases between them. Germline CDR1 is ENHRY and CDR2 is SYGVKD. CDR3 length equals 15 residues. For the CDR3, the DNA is TGTGCCATCAGTAAGGGGGATACCTATAATTCACCCCTCCACTTT. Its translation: CAISKGDTYNSPLHF.

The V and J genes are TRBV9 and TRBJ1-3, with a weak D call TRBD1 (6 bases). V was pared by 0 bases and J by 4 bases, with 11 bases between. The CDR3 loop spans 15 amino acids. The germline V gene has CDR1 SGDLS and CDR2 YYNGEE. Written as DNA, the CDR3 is TGTGCCAGCAGCGTAGCCCCGACAGGAGGAAACACCATATATTTT. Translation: CASSVAPTGGNTIYF.

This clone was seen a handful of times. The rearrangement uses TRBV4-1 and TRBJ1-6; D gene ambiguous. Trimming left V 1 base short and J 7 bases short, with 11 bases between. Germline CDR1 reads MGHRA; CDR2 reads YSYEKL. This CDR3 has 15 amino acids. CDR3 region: CASSQVRQPNSPLHF. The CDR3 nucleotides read TGCGCCAGCAGCCAAGTCAGGCAGCCAAATTCACCCCTCCACTTT.